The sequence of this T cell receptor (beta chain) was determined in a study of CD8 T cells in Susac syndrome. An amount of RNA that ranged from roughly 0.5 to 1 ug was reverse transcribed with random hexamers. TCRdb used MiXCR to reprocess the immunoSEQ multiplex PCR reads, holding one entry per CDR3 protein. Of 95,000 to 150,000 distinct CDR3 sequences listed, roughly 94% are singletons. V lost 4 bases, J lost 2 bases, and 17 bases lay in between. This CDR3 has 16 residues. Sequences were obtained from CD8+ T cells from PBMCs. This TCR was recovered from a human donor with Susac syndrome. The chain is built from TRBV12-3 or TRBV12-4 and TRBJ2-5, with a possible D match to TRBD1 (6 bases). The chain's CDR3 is CASSYQPGTRQETQYF. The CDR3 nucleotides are TGTGCCAGCAGTTACCAACCCGGGACACGACAAGAGACCCAGTACTTC.